The present T cell receptor (beta chain) was sequenced within a study of T-cell memory formation after mild COVID-19. Findings and limits, study-wide: Contracting clones from day 15 to 85 had balanced CD4/CD8; later expanders favoured CD4+. Confirmation was lacking for SARS-CoV-2 specificity of second-wave clones that peaked on day 37. Researchers report contracting CD4+ clones mostly in CM and EM, with CD8+ clones in EMRA.

Germline values: CDR1 SGHRS, CDR2 YFSETQ. The CDR3 has 16 residues. V shed 0 bases, J shed 4 bases, and the junction held 7 bases outside the gene matches. After 5'RACE with constant-segment primers, TCR alpha and TCR beta cDNA libraries carrying sample barcodes and UMIs were obtained. TCRdb processed the 5' RACE reads anew with MiXCR; each CDR3 protein has one entry. This sample has some 68,000 distinct CDR3 sequences, with over 15% found just once. Points on this clonotype: What it binds is unknown.

This clonotype originated in an adult woman who had mild COVID-19 (a few samples of this study predate the infection). Cell type and time point are not known. Source material: PBMCs or a T cell subset sorted from them (not recorded which). The chain uses TRBV5-1 and TRBJ2-7; 10 nucleotides match TRBD2. In nucleotides, the CDR3 is TGCGCCAGCAGCTTGGGGCTAGCGGGAGAGGGATACGAGCAGTACTTC. Its translation is CASSLGLAGEGYEQYF.